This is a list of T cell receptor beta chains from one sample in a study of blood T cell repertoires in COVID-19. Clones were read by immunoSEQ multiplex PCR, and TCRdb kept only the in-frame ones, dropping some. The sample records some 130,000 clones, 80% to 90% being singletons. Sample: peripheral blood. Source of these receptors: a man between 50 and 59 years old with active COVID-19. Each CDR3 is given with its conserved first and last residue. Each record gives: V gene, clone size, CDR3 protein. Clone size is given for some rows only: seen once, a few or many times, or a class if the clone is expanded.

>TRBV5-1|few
CASAAGTVTSEQYF
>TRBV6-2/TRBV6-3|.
CASSYGLSYNEQFF
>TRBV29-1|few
CSARRGLFRWDTEAFF
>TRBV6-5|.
CASSRGTAYTEAFF
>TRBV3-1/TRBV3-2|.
CATLDSGTVNEKLFF
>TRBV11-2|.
CASSGQGAQPQHF
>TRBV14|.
CASSHDRKGNTEAFF
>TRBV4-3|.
CASSLQVGGAAFF
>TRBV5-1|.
CASSLGTGGAAGNTIYF
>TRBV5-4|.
CASSLSGVFYGYTF
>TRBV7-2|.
CASSFPGLNTGELFF
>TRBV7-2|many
CASSLGTGTNSPLHF
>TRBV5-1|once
CASSRAREAAAFF
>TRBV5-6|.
CASSGAGTRIDEQYF
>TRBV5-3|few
CARSLLGGEDTEAFF
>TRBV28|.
CASSRGNENEQYF
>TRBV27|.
CASRDKGPGTEAFF
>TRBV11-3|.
CASSRGEQETQYF
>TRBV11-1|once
CASSLRGQPSPLHF
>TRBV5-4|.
CASSRGQGATRRTGELFF
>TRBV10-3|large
CAIRDPGGDYGYTF
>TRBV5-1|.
CASSLRGLTSGNTIYF
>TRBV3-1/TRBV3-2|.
CASSQWRGENTGELFF
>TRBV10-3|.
CATTGGTGYTF
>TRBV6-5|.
CASIPRGGNQGQAFF
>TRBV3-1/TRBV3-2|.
CASSHQLRAGGYTF
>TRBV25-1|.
CASSDYGQGQGYTF
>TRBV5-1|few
CASSWDSKRPQYF
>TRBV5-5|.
CASSPRSYEQYF
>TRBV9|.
CASSVGGGAETYF
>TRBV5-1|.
CASSTGGQFNEQYF
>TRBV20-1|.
CSASGASYEQYF
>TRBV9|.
CASSPQRGRKTSPLHF
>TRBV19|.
CASSIGTLNTGELFF
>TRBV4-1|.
CASSQGQGGPYEQYF
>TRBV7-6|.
CASSQEAFTYNSPLHF
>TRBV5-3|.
CARLTTVWRRLCGYTF
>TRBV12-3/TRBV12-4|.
CAPGSGNEQFF